Listed here is a single T cell receptor beta chain. Participant age was about 18 to 100 years, and participants resided in 24 US areas. Measured with immunoSEQ multiplex PCR; TCRdb has only the in-frame clones, and not every one. The sample holds around 480,000 clones, approximately 86% seen once. The data belong to a study of blood T cell repertoires in COVID-19. After removal of 6 bases from V and 6 bases from J, the junction contained 4 bases not matched to a gene. The germline CDR1 and CDR2 sequences are DFQATT and SNEGSKA (reference sequence). CDR3 length equals 11 residues. The chain has TRBV20-1 and TRBJ1-2; 7 bases map to TRBD1. Input material: PBMCs or T cells enriched from blood (not recorded which). The clonotype originates from a young woman who had recovered from COVID-19. The CDR3 loop reads CSAGTADGYTF. The CDR3 DNA reads TGCAGTGCCGGGACAGCTGATGGCTACACCTTC.